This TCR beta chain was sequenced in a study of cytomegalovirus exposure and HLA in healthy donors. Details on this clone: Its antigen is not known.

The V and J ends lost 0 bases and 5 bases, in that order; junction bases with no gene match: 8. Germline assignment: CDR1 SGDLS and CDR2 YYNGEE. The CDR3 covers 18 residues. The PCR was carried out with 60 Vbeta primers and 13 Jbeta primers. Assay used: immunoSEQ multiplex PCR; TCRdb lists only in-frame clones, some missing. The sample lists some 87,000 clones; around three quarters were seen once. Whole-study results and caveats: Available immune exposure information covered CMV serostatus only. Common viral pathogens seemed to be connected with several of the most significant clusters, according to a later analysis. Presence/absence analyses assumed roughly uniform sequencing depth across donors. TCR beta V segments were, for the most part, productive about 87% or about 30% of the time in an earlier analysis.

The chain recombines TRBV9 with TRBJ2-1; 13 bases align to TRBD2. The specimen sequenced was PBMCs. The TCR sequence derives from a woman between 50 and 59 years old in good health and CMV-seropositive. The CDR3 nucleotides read TGTGCCAGCAGCGTAGAACTAGCGGGAGGGCCAAACGACAATGAGCAGTTCTTC. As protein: CASSVELAGGPNDNEQFF.